Listed here are 15 T cell receptor beta chains from one sample, sequenced in a study of blood T cells in healthy people across ages. Sample-barcoded 5' priming and a J-beta primer mix drove a second PCR of roughly 6 to 12 cycles. TCRdb used MiXCR to reprocess the 5' RACE reads, holding one entry per CDR3 protein. The sample has fewer than 2,000,000 distinct CDR3 sequences, 30% to 35% seen once. The sequenced sample consisted of blood. These receptors originate from a woman under 40 in good health.

CDR3 coding DNA: TGTGCTGGCGGCGGGGGGTCGGGCAATGAGCAGTTCTTC. Protein product: CAGGGGSGNEQFF. V is TRBV12-5 and J is TRBJ2-1; 8 nucleotides match TRBD2. This CDR3 comprises 13 residues. With 11 bases clipped from V and 6 bases from J, the junction kept 9 bases outside the gene matches. Germline CDR1 reads LGHNT; CDR2 reads FRNRAP.

This sequence joins TRBV7-6 and TRBJ2-3, with D possibly matching TRBD2 (5 bases). Germline-derived CDR1 and CDR2 are SGHVS and FNYEAQ. V lost 6 bases and J 0 bases, leaving 13 bases between the germline ends. The CDR3 loop spans 15 amino acids. The DNA of the CDR3 is TGTGCCAGCAGACCTAGCCCGGCTAGCACAGATACGCAGTATTTT. Its translation: CASRPSPASTDTQYF.

This chain connects TRBV29-1 to TRBJ2-2; 10 bases map to TRBD1. The V segment lost 5 bases and the J segment 6 bases; nucleotides outside the gene matches: 6. From germline, CDR1 is SQVTM and CDR2 ANQGSEA. The CDR3 has 14 residues. The CDR3 nucleotides read TGCAGCGTTCGAGCGGACAGGGGGGCCGGGGAGCTGTTTTTT. Its translation: CSVRADRGAGELFF.

The chain links TRBV15 to TRBJ1-2, with D possibly TRBD1 on 5 matching bases. From germline, CDR1 is LNHNV and CDR2 YYDKDF (reference sequence). Trimming removed 0 bases from V and 4 bases from J, with 12 bases in between. This CDR3 comprises 15 residues. DNA for the CDR3: TGTGCCACCAGCAGAGAGCAAAGGACACCCTATGGCTACACCTTC. Translation gives CATSREQRTPYGYTF.

This clonotype was observed a handful of times. J is TRBJ1-2 and V is TRBV30; a weak D match, TRBD1 (5 bases). Trimming pared 0 bases from V and 6 bases from J, leaving 23 bases between. Germline values: CDR1 GTSNPN, CDR2 SVGIG (reference sequence). The CDR3 covers 17 residues. CDR3 region: CAWSVRSLSGTADGYTF. CDR3 bases: TGTGCCTGGAGTGTACGGTCGTTGTCGGGGACGGCGGATGGCTACACCTTC.

The genes are TRBV20-1 and TRBJ1-1, with D uncertain. V was shortened by 5 bases and J by 10 bases, with 23 bases between the two germline ends. The CDR3 runs to 14 residues. CDR1 DFQATT and CDR2 SNEGSKA come from the germline V gene (reference sequence). Written as DNA, the CDR3 is TGCAGTGCTGCGGCACAGCTCGTCCTAATGGTAGCTTTCTTT. Protein sequence: CSAAAQLVLMVAFF.

The table lists this clonotype with a count of one. CDR3 coding DNA: TGTGCCAGCAGCCAAGGGTCCTGGGGGTATTACGAGCAGTACTTC. Residues: CASSQGSWGYYEQYF. The rearrangement links TRBV3-1 to TRBJ2-5; the D call may be TRBD1 or TRBD2 (5 bases each). The end of the DNA fits TRBJ2-7 better, so the J call may be wrong. The V gene's germline CDR1 is LGHDT and CDR2 YNNKEL (reference sequence). The length of the CDR3 is 15 residues.

The genes are TRBV24-1 and TRBJ2-1, with D possibly TRBD2 on 6 matching bases. The last part of the DNA fits TRBJ2-7 better; the J call may be wrong. CDR1 is KGHDR and CDR2 is SFDVKD in the germline V gene. The CDR3 is 16 amino acids. This chain's CDR3 is CATSEASGPTYNEQYF. In DNA form, the CDR3 reads TGTGCCACCAGTGAGGCAAGCGGGCCAACCTACAATGAGCAGTACTTC.

This clonotype was observed a few times. The chain joins TRBV5-1 to TRBJ2-3, with 8 bases fitting TRBD2. The CDR3 runs 15 residues. V gave up 1 base and J gave up 10 bases; unmatched junction bases: 11. CDR1 is SGHRS and CDR2 is YFSETQ in the germline V gene. In DNA form, the CDR3 reads TGCGCCAGCAGCTTGAAGTCGGCGGGAGGTCGGGCGCAGTATTTT. This sequence encodes CASSLKSAGGRAQYF.

This clonotype was seen a few times. The chain combines TRBV14 with TRBJ2-4; D possibly matches TRBD1 or TRBD2 (5 bases each). The DNA end is more similar to TRBJ2-7, so the J call may be wrong. This CDR3 is built from 13 residues. From germline, CDR1 is SGHDN and CDR2 FVKESK. This chain's CDR3 is CASSHRGANEQYF. In DNA, the CDR3 is TGTGCCAGCAGCCATCGAGGGGCTAACGAGCAGTACTTC.

This chain connects TRBV20-1 to TRBJ1-3, with D hard to call. CDR3 length equals 12 residues. In germline, CDR1 is DFQATT, CDR2 SNEGSKA (reference sequence). The V end lost 6 bases, the J end lost 4 bases, and 10 bases lay between the germline ends. In DNA, the CDR3 is TGCAGTGCAGTCTTGGGGGGAAACACCATATATTTT. Amino acids: CSAVLGGNTIYF.

The sample holds a few counts of this clonotype. The genes are TRBV5-1 and TRBJ2-1, with D hard to call. The germline V gene has CDR1 SGHRS and CDR2 YFSETQ. The germline V and J ends were trimmed by 2 bases and 7 bases, with 22 bases remaining between them. The CDR3 has 17 residues. This chain's CDR3 is CASSFFSTETSTNEQFF. As DNA, the CDR3 is TGCGCCAGCAGCTTTTTTTCTACCGAGACATCTACAAATGAGCAGTTCTTC.

Notes on this clonotype: One junction end disagrees with the germline gene, perhaps due to a read error. The chain carries TRBV27 and TRBJ2-1; D gene uncertain. The CDR3 extends over 15 amino acids. Germline CDR1 and CDR2: MNHEY and SMNVEV (reference sequence). The CDR3 loop reads CAGSLVVRTYNEQFF. DNA of the CDR3: TGTGCCGGCAGTTTAGTAGTCCGGACCTACAATGAGCAGTTCTTC.

This clonotype showed up just a few times. The chain couples TRBV7-9 to TRBJ1-5; TRBD1 agrees at 8 bases. V was clipped by 5 bases and J by 0 bases; unmatched bases: 12. CDR3 size: 18 residues. Germline V gives CDR1 SEHNR, CDR2 FQNEAQ (reference sequence). This chain's CDR3 is CASSHQTGDLYSNQPQHF. CDR3 nucleotide sequence: TGTGCCAGCAGCCACCAGACAGGGGACTTGTATAGCAATCAGCCCCAGCATTTT.

In DNA, the CDR3 is TGCGCCAGCAGGCAGACAGTTGTTGGGACCGGGGAGCTGTTTTTT. It codes for CASRQTVVGTGELFF. The chain links TRBV5-1 to TRBJ2-2; tentatively, D is TRBD1 (5 bases). Germline V gene sequence: CDR1 SGHRS, CDR2 YFSETQ. This CDR3 region has 15 residues. Trimming pared 5 bases from V and 5 bases from J, leaving 16 bases between.